The sequence of this TCR beta chain was determined in a study of early T cells in non-severe SARS-CoV-2 infection. Study overall: Sequencing of unsorted whole blood was done on bulk RNA, leaving chains unpaired.

With 3 bases removed from V and 9 bases from J, the gap between germline ends came to 23 bases. This CDR3 has 15 residues. Germline V lookup: CDR1 SQVTM, CDR2 ANQGSEA. Molecules of cDNA were individually given unique molecular identifiers that were attached to them. TCRdb reprocessed the 5' RACE reads with MiXCR, giving one entry per CDR3 protein. The sample has about 99,000 distinct CDR3 sequences; over 15% are singletons. This clonotype was seen a single time. Material: whole blood. The sequence derives from an adult who was a healthcare worker with PCR-confirmed SARS-CoV-2 infection or an uninfected control (not recorded which). This chain uses TRBV29-1 with TRBJ2-5; D is possibly TRBD1 or TRBD2 (5 bases each). In DNA form, the CDR3 reads TGCAGCGTTGAGGCCGGGGCCTCCTTGGTAGGGGCCCAGTACTTC. Protein: CSVEAGASLVGAQYF.